One and the same sample provided the 22 T cell receptor beta chains below, sequenced in a study of cytomegalovirus exposure and HLA in healthy donors. The study ran its PCR with 60 Vbeta and 13 Jbeta primers. Profiled with immunoSEQ multiplex PCR; TCRdb holds only in-frame clones, not every one. Its table lists about 110,000 clones. Sequencing was carried out using PBMCs. These receptors originate from a man younger than 40 in good health and CMV-seronegative.

The chain combines TRBV5-1 with TRBJ2-5; TRBD2 might be the D (5 bases). This CDR3 is 13 amino acids long. The V gene's germline CDR1 is SGHRS and CDR2 YFSETQ. V shed 1 base and J shed 4 bases, with 8 bases lying between them. CDR3 amino acids: CASSLSAGETQYF. The CDR3 DNA follows: TGCGCCAGCAGCTTGTCCGCGGGAGAGACCCAGTACTTC.

The V and J genes are TRBV19 and TRBJ1-4; D is possibly TRBD1 (6 bases). Germline V lookup: CDR1 LNHDA, CDR2 SQIVND (reference sequence). The V end lost 5 bases, the J end lost 8 bases, and 21 bases lay between the germline ends. This CDR3 comprises 16 residues. CDR3 in DNA: TGTGCCAGTAGTTACCCCCCCGGGGGGCGCACAGAAAAACTGTTTTTT. This codes for CASSYPPGGRTEKLFF.

The V gene is TRBV28, the J gene TRBJ1-2; D is perhaps TRBD1 (5 bases). Germline loops: CDR1 MDHEN, CDR2 SYDVKM. V was shortened by 6 bases and J by 7 bases, with 15 bases between the two germline ends. The CDR3 contains 13 residues. The CDR3 coding sequence is TGTGCCAGCAGCTACCAGACAGCTCCTGGCTACACCTTC. Protein: CASSYQTAPGYTF.

The gene calls are TRBV5-1 and TRBJ1-2, with D perhaps matching TRBD1 (6 bases). Trimming left V 0 bases short and J 5 bases short, with 8 bases between. Looked up from germline, CDR1 is SGHRS and CDR2 is YFSETQ. CDR3 length: 13 residues. CDR3 residues: CASSLETGYGYTF. CDR3 nucleotide sequence: TGCGCCAGCAGCTTGGAAACAGGGTATGGCTACACCTTC. Drawing the rest from reference TRBV5-1 and TRBJ1-2, the complete variable domain is KAGVTQTPRYLIKTRGQQVTLSCSPISGHRSVSWYQQTPGQGLQFLFEYFSETQRNKGNFPGRFSGRQFSNSRSEMNVSTLELGDSALYLCASSLETGYGYTFGSGTRLTVV.

CDR3 nucleotide sequence: TGTGCCAGCCGCCCTATTGACAGGGGTGAAAATTCACCCCTCCACTTT. Amino acid sequence: CASRPIDRGENSPLHF. V and J are TRBV27 and TRBJ1-6; TRBD1 matches 8 bases. The CDR3 length is 16 residues. The germline V gene encodes CDR1 MNHEY and CDR2 SMNVEV (reference sequence). V lost 8 bases to trimming and J lost 7 bases; unmatched junction nucleotides: 13.

This chain connects TRBV29-1 to TRBJ2-5; 9 positions agree with TRBD2. Germline loops: CDR1 SQVTM, CDR2 ANQGSEA. This CDR3 spans 14 amino acids. V shed 3 bases and J 2 bases; nucleotides not matched to a gene: 4. CDR3: CSVDGGGAQETQYF. As DNA, the CDR3 is TGCAGCGTTGACGGCGGGGGGGCTCAAGAGACCCAGTACTTC.

The rearrangement joins TRBV18 to TRBJ2-7; TRBD1 agrees at 10 bases. Trimming took 4 bases from V and 6 from J; bases not matched to a gene: 12. This CDR3 region has 16 residues. The germline V gene encodes CDR1 KGHSH and CDR2 LQKENI. The CDR3, as DNA: TGTGCCAGCTCACTGGGACAGGGGTCGCTAATGGGCGAGCAGTACTTC. Translated: CASSLGQGSLMGEQYF.

CDR3 nucleotide sequence: TGCGCCAGCAGCTTGGACAGGGCTTCCACAGATACGCAGTATTTT. Translating it yields CASSLDRASTDTQYF. The chain carries TRBV5-1 and TRBJ2-3; tentatively, D is TRBD1 (6 bases). CDR1 and CDR2 from the germline V gene are SGHRS and YFSETQ. The CDR3 covers 15 residues. The V end was cut by 0 bases, the J end by 2 bases, with 10 bases between.

The chain has TRBV5-4 and TRBJ2-2; weak D call: TRBD1 (5 bases). Germline V lookup: CDR1 SGHNT, CDR2 YYREEE (reference sequence). CDR3 length: 16 amino acids. V gave up 1 base and J gave up 8 bases, with 18 bases separating them. CDR3 in amino acids: CASSLSRTKGVGELFF. DNA of the CDR3: TGTGCCAGCAGCTTGTCCAGGACAAAAGGCGTAGGGGAGCTGTTTTTT.

The chain has TRBV7-9 and TRBJ2-7; 10 bases align to TRBD2. CDR1 SEHNR and CDR2 FQNEAQ come from the germline V gene (reference sequence). V lost 7 bases and J lost 5; bases outside the gene matches: 5. This CDR3 contains 13 residues. Here the CDR3 reads CASKGTSENEQYF. The CDR3 DNA sequence: TGTGCCAGCAAAGGGACTAGCGAGAACGAGCAGTACTTC.

The V call is TRBV6-5, the J call TRBJ2-1, with D possibly TRBD1 on 6 matching bases. Germline-derived CDR1 and CDR2 are MNHEY and SVGAGI. Trimming removed 11 bases at V and 4 bases at J, with 18 bases between. CDR3 size: 14 residues. This chain's CDR3 is CASRTAQGYNEQFF. CDR3 sequence (DNA): TGTGCCTCTCGGACAGCCCAAGGGTACAATGAGCAGTTCTTC.

This chain joins TRBV6-1 and TRBJ2-5; 8 bases are a match to TRBD1. The CDR3 spans 15 residues. The V gene end was trimmed by 5 bases and the J gene end by 2 bases; junction bases not matched to a gene: 7. CDR1 is MNHNS and CDR2 is SASEGT in the germline V gene. The CDR3 nucleotides are TGTGCCAGCAGTCAGGACAGGGAAGAGCAAGAGACCCAGTACTTC. Protein product: CASSQDREEQETQYF.

The V and J genes are TRBV18 and TRBJ2-6; possibly TRBD2 for D (6 bases). Trimming removed 3 bases at V and 0 bases at J, with 12 bases between. Germline-derived CDR1 and CDR2 are KGHSH and LQKENI. The CDR3 runs 17 residues. The CDR3 reads CASSPGTLGSGANVLTF. The CDR3 bases are TGTGCCAGCTCACCGGGGACTCTTGGCTCTGGGGCCAACGTCCTGACTTTC.

This chain links TRBV5-1 with TRBJ2-1; tentatively, D is TRBD2 (6 bases). The V gene's germline CDR1 is SGHRS and CDR2 YFSETQ. The CDR3 runs 14 residues. V was cut by 10 bases and J by 8 bases, with 22 bases left in between. CDR3 sequence (DNA): TGCGCCGGTTCACAGGCGGGGACGACTGATGAGCAGTTCTTC. It codes for CAGSQAGTTDEQFF. Complete variable domain (other parts from reference TRBV5-1 and TRBJ2-1): KAGVTQTPRYLIKTRGQQVTLSCSPISGHRSVSWYQQTPGQGLQFLFEYFSETQRNKGNFPGRFSGRQFSNSRSEMNVSTLELGDSALYLCAGSQAGTTDEQFFGPGTRLTVL.

The chain employs TRBV10-3 and TRBJ2-3; TRBD2 is a possible D gene (6 bases). The CDR3 totals 14 residues. V lost 10 bases, J lost 2 bases, and 16 bases lay in between. Germline loops: CDR1 ENHRY, CDR2 SYGVKD. The CDR3 protein is CATGQAGNTDTQYF. The CDR3 bases are TGTGCCACCGGGCAGGCGGGAAACACAGATACGCAGTATTTT.

The chain carries TRBV6-6 and TRBJ1-6; 10 bases line up with TRBD1. The CDR3 contains 15 residues. Germline trimming cut 4 bases from V and 7 bases from J; bases unmatched to any gene: 4. Looked up from germline, CDR1 is MNHNY and CDR2 is SVGAGI (reference sequence). The CDR3: CASSFQGQGNSPLHF. The CDR3, as DNA: TGTGCCAGCAGTTTCCAGGGACAGGGGAATTCACCCCTCCACTTT.

This rearrangement joins TRBV11-1 to TRBJ2-1, with 14 bases that match TRBD2. Germline CDR1 SGHAT, CDR2 FQDESV (reference sequence). The CDR3 contains 15 residues. Trimming took 1 base from V and 9 from J; bases not matched to a gene: 2. The CDR3 here is CASSLGTSGGLEQFF. CDR3 bases: TGTGCCAGCAGCTTAGGGACTAGCGGGGGGCTTGAGCAGTTCTTC.

This chain connects TRBV9 to TRBJ1-5, with D hard to call. CDR3 length equals 14 residues. Germline V gene lookup returns CDR1 SGDLS and CDR2 YYNGEE. V lost 3 bases, J lost 3 bases, and 10 bases lay in between. CDR3 protein: CASSGGRDNQPQHF. DNA of the CDR3: TGTGCCAGCAGCGGCGGACGGGACAATCAGCCCCAGCATTTT. Together with reference TRBV9 and TRBJ1-5, the CDR3 gives the full variable domain: DSGVTQTPKHLITATGQRVTLRCSPRSGDLSVYWYQQSLDQGLQFLIQYYNGEERAKGNILERFSAQQFPDLHSELNLSSLELGDSALYFCASSGGRDNQPQHFGDGTRLSIL.

The rearrangement joins TRBV6-5 to TRBJ1-1; 7 nucleotides agree with TRBD1. With 5 bases clipped from V and 4 bases from J, the junction kept 1 base outside the gene matches. This CDR3 spans 12 amino acids. Germline V gene data show CDR1 as MNHEY and CDR2 as SVGAGI. CDR3 protein: CASSPGGTEAFF. CDR3 nucleotide sequence: TGTGCCAGCAGTCCAGGGGGCACTGAAGCTTTCTTT.

V and J are TRBV5-1 and TRBJ2-1; D possibly corresponds to TRBD2 (6 bases). There are 14 residues in the CDR3. The V end was cut by 2 bases, the J end by 8 bases, with 14 bases between. Germline CDR1 reads SGHRS; CDR2 reads YFSETQ. The CDR3 reads CASSFFTGDYEQFF. CDR3 coding DNA: TGCGCCAGCAGCTTTTTCACGGGGGACTATGAGCAGTTCTTC.

V is TRBV2 and J is TRBJ1-5; 7 nucleotides match TRBD1. The V segment lost 5 bases and the J segment 7 bases; nucleotides outside the gene matches: 8. Germline CDR1 reads SNHLY; CDR2 reads FYNNEI. This CDR3 has 14 residues. The CDR3 here is CASSRDSQEQPQHF. CDR3 DNA sequence: TGTGCCAGCAGTCGGGACAGCCAGGAGCAGCCCCAGCATTTT.

This rearrangement joins TRBV7-2 to TRBJ2-1; 12 bases are shared with TRBD2. The junction had 7 bases not matched to a gene; V was cut back by 5 bases and J by 8 bases. The length of the CDR3 is 15 residues. Germline CDR1 reads SGHTA; CDR2 reads FQGNSA. The CDR3 protein is CASSLSSGGAYEQFF. The CDR3 region has the DNA TGTGCCAGCAGCCTCTCTAGCGGGGGGGCATATGAGCAGTTCTTC.